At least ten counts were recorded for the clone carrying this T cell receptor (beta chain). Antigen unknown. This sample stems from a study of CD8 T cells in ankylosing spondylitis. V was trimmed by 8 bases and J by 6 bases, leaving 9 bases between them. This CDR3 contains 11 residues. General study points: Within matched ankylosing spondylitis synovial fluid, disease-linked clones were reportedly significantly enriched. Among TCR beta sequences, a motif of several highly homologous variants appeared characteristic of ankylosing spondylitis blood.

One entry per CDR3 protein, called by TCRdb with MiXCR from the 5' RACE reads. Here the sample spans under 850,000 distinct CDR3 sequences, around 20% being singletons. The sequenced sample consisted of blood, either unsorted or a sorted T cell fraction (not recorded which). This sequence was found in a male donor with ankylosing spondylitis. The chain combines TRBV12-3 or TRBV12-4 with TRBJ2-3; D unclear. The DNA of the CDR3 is TGTGCCAGCTCCCGTTTGGATACGCAGTATTTT. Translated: CASSRLDTQYF.